A selection of T cell receptor beta chains follows, all from one sample in a study of blood T cell repertoires in COVID-19. Only in-frame clones appear in the TCRdb table, and some are missing; sequencing was by immunoSEQ multiplex PCR. Here the sample spans over 85,000 clones, more than 85% being singletons. Sequences were obtained from peripheral blood. The receptors originated from a man in his fifties or sixties with active or convalescent COVID-19. Both conserved end residues are part of each CDR3. The D gene is left open where the match is weak. Size is omitted from some rows. Given values are once, few, many or a class for expanded clones.

clone_size: .; v_call: TRBV7-2; d_call: TRBD2; j_call: TRBJ2-1; cdr3_aa: CASSFRGGRNEQFF; cdr3_nt: TGTGCCAGCAGCTTCCGGGGGGGCAGGAATGAGCAGTTCTTC
clone_size: .; v_call: TRBV18; d_call: TRBD1; j_call: TRBJ2-5; cdr3_aa: CASSPNPPGQGAETQYF; cdr3_nt: TGTGCCAGCTCACCGAATCCTCCGGGACAGGGGGCAGAGACCCAGTACTTC
clone_size: .; v_call: TRBV6-5; d_call: .; j_call: TRBJ1-1; cdr3_aa: CAGLDSVGREAFF; cdr3_nt: TGTGCCGGACTGGACAGCGTGGGACGGGAAGCTTTCTTT
clone_size: .; v_call: TRBV7-2; d_call: TRBD1; j_call: TRBJ2-5; cdr3_aa: CASSSQGGGETQYF; cdr3_nt: TGTGCCAGCAGCTCACAAGGGGGCGGGGAGACCCAGTACTTC
clone_size: .; v_call: TRBV4-1; d_call: TRBD2; j_call: TRBJ2-3; cdr3_aa: CASSQEWSGGTTSTDTQYF; cdr3_nt: TGCGCCAGCAGCCAAGAATGGTCGGGGGGGACCACTAGCACAGATACGCAGTATTTT
clone_size: .; v_call: TRBV10-3; d_call: TRBD1; j_call: TRBJ1-6; cdr3_aa: CAIRGTAENSPLHF; cdr3_nt: TGTGCCATCAGGGGGACAGCGGAGAATTCACCCCTCCACTTT
clone_size: .; v_call: TRBV7-2; d_call: .; j_call: TRBJ1-4; cdr3_aa: CASSLGAATNEKLFF; cdr3_nt: TGTGCCAGCAGCTTAGGGGCAGCAACTAATGAAAAACTGTTTTTT
clone_size: .; v_call: TRBV5-1; d_call: .; j_call: TRBJ1-1; cdr3_aa: CASRPRQAVDTEAFF; cdr3_nt: TGCGCCAGCAGACCTAGACAGGCCGTAGACACTGAAGCTTTCTTT
clone_size: .; v_call: TRBV2; d_call: TRBD1; j_call: TRBJ1-4; cdr3_aa: CASSADRDEKLFF; cdr3_nt: TGTGCCAGCAGTGCCGACAGGGACGAAAAACTGTTTTTT
clone_size: once; v_call: TRBV5-6; d_call: .; j_call: TRBJ1-1; cdr3_aa: CASSSEGKGPEAFF; cdr3_nt: TGTGCCAGCAGCTCGGAGGGGAAGGGTCCTGAAGCTTTCTTT
clone_size: .; v_call: TRBV5-4; d_call: TRBD2; j_call: TRBJ2-1; cdr3_aa: CASSAGTTGGSEQFF; cdr3_nt: TGTGCCAGCAGCGCAGGGACTACCGGGGGGAGTGAGCAGTTCTTC
clone_size: .; v_call: TRBV2; d_call: .; j_call: TRBJ2-1; cdr3_aa: CASSATGTLGEQFF; cdr3_nt: TGTGCCAGCAGCGCAACCGGGACTTTAGGAGAGCAGTTCTTC
clone_size: .; v_call: TRBV11-2; d_call: TRBD1; j_call: TRBJ1-1; cdr3_aa: CASSPGQGNTEAFF; cdr3_nt: TGTGCCAGCAGCCCGGGACAGGGGAACACTGAAGCTTTCTTT
clone_size: .; v_call: TRBV5-1; d_call: .; j_call: TRBJ2-2; cdr3_aa: CASSLDRLNTGELFF; cdr3_nt: TGCGCCAGCAGCTTGGATAGATTGAACACCGGGGAGCTGTTTTTT
clone_size: .; v_call: TRBV7-9; d_call: .; j_call: TRBJ1-2; cdr3_aa: CASSPREANYGYTF; cdr3_nt: TGTGCCAGCAGCCCCCGGGAAGCTAACTATGGCTACACCTTC
clone_size: .; v_call: TRBV10-2; d_call: TRBD1; j_call: TRBJ1-4; cdr3_aa: CASSGTGTTNEKLFF; cdr3_nt: TGCGCCAGCAGTGGGACAGGCACAACTAATGAAAAACTGTTTTTT
clone_size: .; v_call: TRBV19; d_call: .; j_call: TRBJ1-5; cdr3_aa: CASSTQEVTNQPQHF; cdr3_nt: TGTGCCAGTAGTACTCAGGAGGTTACAAATCAGCCCCAGCATTTT
clone_size: .; v_call: TRBV6-2/TRBV6-3; d_call: TRBD1; j_call: TRBJ2-3; cdr3_aa: CASSYSTGSSTDTQYF; cdr3_nt: TGTGCCAGCAGTTACTCGACAGGGAGTAGCACAGATACGCAGTATTTT
clone_size: .; v_call: TRBV18; d_call: TRBD2; j_call: TRBJ2-5; cdr3_aa: CASSQLGGETQYF; cdr3_nt: TGTGCCAGCTCACAGCTCGGGGGGGAGACCCAGTACTTC
clone_size: .; v_call: TRBV2; d_call: .; j_call: TRBJ1-1; cdr3_aa: CAGPTETEAFF; cdr3_nt: TGTGCCGGGCCCACAGAGACTGAAGCTTTCTTT
clone_size: .; v_call: TRBV5-6; d_call: TRBD1; j_call: TRBJ2-2; cdr3_aa: CASSLRQGTGELFF; cdr3_nt: TGTGCCAGCAGCCTTAGACAGGGCACCGGGGAGCTGTTTTTT
clone_size: .; v_call: TRBV2; d_call: TRBD2; j_call: TRBJ2-5; cdr3_aa: CASSQGGSSGITMWTQYF; cdr3_nt: TGTGCCAGCAGTCAGGGGGGGTCTAGCGGGATCACTATGTGGACCCAGTACTTC
clone_size: .; v_call: TRBV6-5; d_call: .; j_call: TRBJ1-5; cdr3_aa: CASKEVTDYPQHF; cdr3_nt: TGTGCCAGCAAAGAGGTCACAGACTACCCCCAGCATTTT
clone_size: .; v_call: TRBV9; d_call: TRBD1; j_call: TRBJ2-7; cdr3_aa: CASSVGRDSYEQYF; cdr3_nt: TGTGCCAGCAGCGTAGGTAGGGACAGCTACGAGCAGTACTTC
clone_size: .; v_call: TRBV5-1; d_call: .; j_call: TRBJ2-1; cdr3_aa: CASSLDQRSSYNEQFF; cdr3_nt: TGCGCCAGCAGCTTGGACCAGCGGAGCTCCTACAATGAGCAGTTCTTC
clone_size: .; v_call: TRBV4-1; d_call: TRBD1; j_call: TRBJ2-3; cdr3_aa: CASSPGTGNTDTQYF; cdr3_nt: TGCGCCAGCAGCCCCGGGACAGGCAACACAGATACGCAGTATTTT
clone_size: .; v_call: TRBV30; d_call: .; j_call: TRBJ1-6; cdr3_aa: CAWRRQGDNSPLHF; cdr3_nt: TGTGCCTGGAGGAGGCAGGGCGACAATTCACCCCTCCACTTT
clone_size: .; v_call: TRBV6-4; d_call: TRBD1; j_call: TRBJ1-2; cdr3_aa: CASSDSVRQGSLYGYTF; cdr3_nt: TGTGCCAGCAGTGACTCGGTTAGACAGGGAAGCCTCTATGGCTACACCTTC
clone_size: .; v_call: TRBV9; d_call: .; j_call: TRBJ2-3; cdr3_aa: CASSPSPGTSTDTQYF; cdr3_nt: TGTGCCAGCAGCCCATCACCCGGGACTAGCACAGATACGCAGTATTTT
clone_size: .; v_call: TRBV11-2; d_call: .; j_call: TRBJ2-6; cdr3_aa: CASNRQPTSGANVLTF; cdr3_nt: TGTGCCAGCAACCGACAGCCTACCTCTGGGGCCAACGTCCTGACTTTC
clone_size: .; v_call: TRBV7-9; d_call: .; j_call: TRBJ1-5; cdr3_aa: CASSLTDQPQHF; cdr3_nt: TGTGCCAGCAGCTTAACGGATCAGCCCCAGCATTTT
clone_size: .; v_call: TRBV10-3; d_call: TRBD1; j_call: TRBJ1-4; cdr3_aa: CAISGGGSNEKLFF; cdr3_nt: TGTGCCATCAGTGGAGGGGGCTCTAATGAAAAACTGTTTTTT
clone_size: .; v_call: TRBV5-1; d_call: TRBD1; j_call: TRBJ1-2; cdr3_aa: CASSSGQGQGNYGYTF; cdr3_nt: TGCGCCAGCAGCTCCGGACAGGGCCAAGGGAACTATGGCTACACCTTC
clone_size: .; v_call: TRBV7-2; d_call: .; j_call: TRBJ2-7; cdr3_aa: CASSPSFEQYF; cdr3_nt: TGTGCCAGCAGCCCTTCCTTCGAGCAGTACTTC
clone_size: .; v_call: TRBV11-2; d_call: TRBD2; j_call: TRBJ2-6; cdr3_aa: CASSPVWGGSSGANVLTF; cdr3_nt: TGTGCCAGCAGCCCGGTTTGGGGGGGGAGCTCTGGGGCCAACGTCCTGACTTTC
clone_size: .; v_call: TRBV28; d_call: TRBD2; j_call: TRBJ2-5; cdr3_aa: CASSLPQPGGTRETQYF; cdr3_nt: TGTGCCAGCAGTTTACCCCAACCGGGGGGGACTCGGGAGACCCAGTACTTC
clone_size: .; v_call: TRBV7-9; d_call: .; j_call: TRBJ1-1; cdr3_aa: CASSSLMNTEAFF; cdr3_nt: TGTGCCAGCAGCTCACTAATGAACACTGAAGCTTTCTTT
clone_size: many; v_call: TRBV4-2; d_call: .; j_call: TRBJ1-5; cdr3_aa: CASSQDTANQPQHF; cdr3_nt: TGTGCCAGCAGCCAAGACACTGCTAATCAGCCCCAGCATTTT
clone_size: once; v_call: TRBV6-6; d_call: .; j_call: TRBJ2-2; cdr3_aa: CASSLLTGELFF; cdr3_nt: TGTGCCAGCAGCTTACTCACCGGGGAGCTGTTTTTT
clone_size: few; v_call: TRBV7-9; d_call: .; j_call: TRBJ2-5; cdr3_aa: CASTPSRDQETQYF; cdr3_nt: TGTGCCAGCACCCCTTCCAGGGACCAAGAGACCCAGTACTTC
clone_size: once; v_call: TRBV28; d_call: TRBD1; j_call: TRBJ2-7; cdr3_aa: CASSLTGMSYEQYF; cdr3_nt: TGTGCCAGCAGCCTGACAGGGATGTCCTACGAGCAGTACTTC
clone_size: once; v_call: TRBV28; d_call: TRBD2; j_call: TRBJ2-2; cdr3_aa: CASSSRLAGYTGELFF; cdr3_nt: TGTGCCAGCAGTTCCAGACTAGCGGGATACACCGGGGAGCTGTTTTTT
clone_size: .; v_call: TRBV3-1/TRBV3-2; d_call: .; j_call: TRBJ1-2; cdr3_aa: CASSYSYRESYGYTF; cdr3_nt: TGTGCCAGCAGCTATAGTTACAGGGAAAGCTATGGCTACACCTTC
clone_size: .; v_call: TRBV29-1; d_call: TRBD2; j_call: TRBJ2-3; cdr3_aa: CSVSVAGGITDTQYF; cdr3_nt: TGCAGCGTGTCCGTAGCGGGGGGAATCACAGATACGCAGTATTTT
clone_size: .; v_call: TRBV5-1; d_call: TRBD1; j_call: TRBJ1-5; cdr3_aa: CASSSGTGGQPQHF; cdr3_nt: TGCGCCAGCAGCTCCGGGACAGGGGGTCAGCCCCAGCATTTT
clone_size: .; v_call: TRBV11-2; d_call: .; j_call: TRBJ1-1; cdr3_aa: CASSLASMNTEAFF; cdr3_nt: TGTGCCAGCAGCTTAGCTAGCATGAACACTGAAGCTTTCTTT
clone_size: once; v_call: TRBV28; d_call: TRBD1; j_call: TRBJ2-7; cdr3_aa: CASSFRDSYEQYF; cdr3_nt: TGTGCCAGCAGTTTCCGGGACAGCTACGAGCAGTACTTC
clone_size: .; v_call: TRBV2; d_call: .; j_call: TRBJ1-2; cdr3_aa: CASSEPGYGYTF; cdr3_nt: TGTGCCAGCAGTGAGCCAGGCTATGGCTACACCTTC
clone_size: .; v_call: TRBV19; d_call: .; j_call: TRBJ1-4; cdr3_aa: CASSPTGNEKLFF; cdr3_nt: TGTGCCAGTAGTCCCACAGGAAATGAAAAACTGTTTTTT